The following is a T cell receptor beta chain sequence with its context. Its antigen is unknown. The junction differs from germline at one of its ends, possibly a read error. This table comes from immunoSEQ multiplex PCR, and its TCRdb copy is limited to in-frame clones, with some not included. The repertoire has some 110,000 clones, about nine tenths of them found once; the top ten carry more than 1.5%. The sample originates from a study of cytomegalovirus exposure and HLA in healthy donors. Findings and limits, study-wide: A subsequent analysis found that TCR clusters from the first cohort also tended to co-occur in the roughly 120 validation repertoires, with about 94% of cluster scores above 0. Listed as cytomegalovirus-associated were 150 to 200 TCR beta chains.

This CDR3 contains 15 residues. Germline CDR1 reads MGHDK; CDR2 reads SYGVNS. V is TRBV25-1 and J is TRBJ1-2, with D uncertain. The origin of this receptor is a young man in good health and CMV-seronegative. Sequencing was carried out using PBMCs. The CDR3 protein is CASSGLPTDGAGCTF. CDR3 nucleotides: TGTGCCAGCAGCGGACTCCCTACAGACGGAGCTGGCTGCACCTTC.